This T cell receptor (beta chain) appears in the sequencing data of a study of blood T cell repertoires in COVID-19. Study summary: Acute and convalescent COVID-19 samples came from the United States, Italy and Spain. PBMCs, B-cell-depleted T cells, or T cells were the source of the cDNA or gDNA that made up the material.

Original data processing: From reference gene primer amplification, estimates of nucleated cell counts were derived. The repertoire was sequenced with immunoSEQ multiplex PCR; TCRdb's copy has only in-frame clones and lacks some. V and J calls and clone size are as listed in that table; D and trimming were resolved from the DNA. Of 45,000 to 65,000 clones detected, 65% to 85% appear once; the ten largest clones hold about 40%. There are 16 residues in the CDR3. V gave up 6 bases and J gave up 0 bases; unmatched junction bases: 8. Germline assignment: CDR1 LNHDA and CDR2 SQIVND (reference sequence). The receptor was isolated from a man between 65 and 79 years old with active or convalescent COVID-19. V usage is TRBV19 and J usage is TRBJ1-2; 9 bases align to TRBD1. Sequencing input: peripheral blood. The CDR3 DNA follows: TGTGCCAGTAGGACCGGGACAGGGAAGGCTAACTATGGCTACACCTTC. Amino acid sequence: CASRTGTGKANYGYTF.